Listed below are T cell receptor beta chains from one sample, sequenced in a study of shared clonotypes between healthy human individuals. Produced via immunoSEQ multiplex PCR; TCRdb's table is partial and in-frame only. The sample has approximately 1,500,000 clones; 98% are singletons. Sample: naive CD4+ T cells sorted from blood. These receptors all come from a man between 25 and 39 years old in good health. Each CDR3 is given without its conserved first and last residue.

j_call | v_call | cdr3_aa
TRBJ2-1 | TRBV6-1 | ASSAAPQEYNEQF
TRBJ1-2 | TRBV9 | ASSVAAQAARYT
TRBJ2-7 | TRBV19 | ASSQREEVPYEQY
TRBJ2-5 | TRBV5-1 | ASSLGVAEETQY
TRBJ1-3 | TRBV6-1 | ASSVQGRSGNTIY
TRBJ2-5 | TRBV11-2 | ASSLGLAGIPGTQY
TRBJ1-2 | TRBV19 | ASSPTPGTGFYGYT
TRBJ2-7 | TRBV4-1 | ASSQPSGSAEQY
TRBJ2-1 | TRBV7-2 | ASSLGRLAGANEQF
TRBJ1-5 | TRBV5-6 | ASSRTGLNQPQH
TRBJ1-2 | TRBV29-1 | SLRDNYGYT
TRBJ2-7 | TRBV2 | ASSEAAAAIYEQY
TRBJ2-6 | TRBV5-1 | ASSLGGLADGANVLT
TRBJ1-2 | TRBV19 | ASSIGSGTYGYT